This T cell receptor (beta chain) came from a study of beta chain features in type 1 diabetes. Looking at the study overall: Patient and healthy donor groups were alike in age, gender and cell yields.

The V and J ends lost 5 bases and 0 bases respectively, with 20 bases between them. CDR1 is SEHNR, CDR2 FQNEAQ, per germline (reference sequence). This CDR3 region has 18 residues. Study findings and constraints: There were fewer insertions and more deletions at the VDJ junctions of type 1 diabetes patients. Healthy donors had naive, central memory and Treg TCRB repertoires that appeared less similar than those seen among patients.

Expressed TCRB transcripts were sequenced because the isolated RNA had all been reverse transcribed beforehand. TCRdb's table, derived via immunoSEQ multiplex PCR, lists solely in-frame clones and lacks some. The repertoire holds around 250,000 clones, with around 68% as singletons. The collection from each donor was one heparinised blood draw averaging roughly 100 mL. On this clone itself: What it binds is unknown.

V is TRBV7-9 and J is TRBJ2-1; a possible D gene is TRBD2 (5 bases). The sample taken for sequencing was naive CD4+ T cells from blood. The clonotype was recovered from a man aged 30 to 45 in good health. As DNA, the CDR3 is TGTGCCAGCAGCCCCCTCCCAGGCAAAGGGAGCTCCTACAATGAGCAGTTCTTC. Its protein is CASSPLPGKGSSYNEQFF.